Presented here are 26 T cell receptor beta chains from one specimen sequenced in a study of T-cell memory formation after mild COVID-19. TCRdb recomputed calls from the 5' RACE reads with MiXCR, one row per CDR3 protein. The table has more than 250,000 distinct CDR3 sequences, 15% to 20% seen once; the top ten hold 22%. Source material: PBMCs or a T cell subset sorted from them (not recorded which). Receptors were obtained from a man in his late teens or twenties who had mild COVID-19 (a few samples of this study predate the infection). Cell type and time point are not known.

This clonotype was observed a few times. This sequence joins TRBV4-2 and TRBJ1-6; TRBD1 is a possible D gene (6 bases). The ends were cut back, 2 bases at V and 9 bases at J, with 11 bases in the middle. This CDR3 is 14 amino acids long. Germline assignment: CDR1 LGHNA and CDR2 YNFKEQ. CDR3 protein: CASSQRGASSPLHF. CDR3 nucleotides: TGTGCCAGCAGCCAACGGGGGGCTAGTTCACCCCTCCACTTT.

The CDR3 nucleotides are TGTGCCACCACCCTCCAGGGGGCGGATACGCAGTATTTT. Encoded protein: CATTLQGADTQYF. The chain joins TRBV5-5 to TRBJ2-3, with 8 positions matching TRBD1. The CDR3 covers 13 residues. Germline assignment: CDR1 SGHKS and CDR2 YYEKEE (reference sequence). V lost 9 bases, J lost 6 bases, and 9 bases stayed unmatched. Full variable domain (missing parts from reference TRBV5-5 and TRBJ2-3): DAGVTQSPTHLIKTRGQQVTLRCSPISGHKSVSWYQQVLGQGPQFIFQYYEKEERGRGNFPDRFSARQFPNYSSELNVNALLLGDSALYLCATTLQGADTQYFGPGTRLTVL.

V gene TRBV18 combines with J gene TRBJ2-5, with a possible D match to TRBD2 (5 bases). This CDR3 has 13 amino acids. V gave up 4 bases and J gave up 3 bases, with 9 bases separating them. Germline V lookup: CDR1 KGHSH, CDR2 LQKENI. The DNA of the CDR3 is TGTGCCAGCTCACTGAATAGCGAAGAGACCCAGTACTTC. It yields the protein CASSLNSEETQYF. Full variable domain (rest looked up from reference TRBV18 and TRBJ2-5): NAGVMQNPRHLVRRRGQEARLRCSPMKGHSHVYWYRQLPEEGLKFMVYLQKENIIDESGMPKERFSAEFPKEGPSILRIQQVVRGDSAAYFCASSLNSEETQYFGPGTRLLVL.

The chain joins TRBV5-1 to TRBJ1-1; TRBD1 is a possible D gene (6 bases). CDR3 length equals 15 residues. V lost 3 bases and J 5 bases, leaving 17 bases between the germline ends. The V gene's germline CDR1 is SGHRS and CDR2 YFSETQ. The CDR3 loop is CASSSGQTMGTEAFF. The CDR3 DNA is TGCGCCAGCAGCTCCGGACAGACGATGGGGACTGAAGCTTTCTTT.

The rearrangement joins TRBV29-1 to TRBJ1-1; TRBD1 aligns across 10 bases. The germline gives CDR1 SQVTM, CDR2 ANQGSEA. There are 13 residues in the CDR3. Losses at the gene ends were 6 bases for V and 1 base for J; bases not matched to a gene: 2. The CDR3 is CSVGQGGNTEAFF. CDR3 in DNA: TGCAGCGTAGGACAGGGGGGGAACACTGAAGCTTTCTTT.

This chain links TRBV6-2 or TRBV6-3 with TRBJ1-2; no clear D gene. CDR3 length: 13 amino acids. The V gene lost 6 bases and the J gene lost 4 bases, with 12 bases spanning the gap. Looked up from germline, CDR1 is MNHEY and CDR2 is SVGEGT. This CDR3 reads CASRGPPLYGYTF. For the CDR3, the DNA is TGTGCCAGCAGGGGTCCACCCCTCTATGGCTACACCTTC.

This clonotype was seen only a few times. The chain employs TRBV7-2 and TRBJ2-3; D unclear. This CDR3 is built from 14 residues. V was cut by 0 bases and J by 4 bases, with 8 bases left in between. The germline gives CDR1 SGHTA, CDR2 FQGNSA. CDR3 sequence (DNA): TGTGCCAGCAGCTTAGCCCCTCGGGCAGATACGCAGTATTTT. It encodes CASSLAPRADTQYF.

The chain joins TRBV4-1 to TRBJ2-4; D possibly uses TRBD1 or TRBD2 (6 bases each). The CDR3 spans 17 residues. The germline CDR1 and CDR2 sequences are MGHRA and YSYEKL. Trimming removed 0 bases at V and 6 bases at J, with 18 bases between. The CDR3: CASSQDSGAGVRNIQYF. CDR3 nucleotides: TGCGCCAGCAGCCAAGATTCGGGGGCAGGGGTTAGAAACATTCAGTACTTC.

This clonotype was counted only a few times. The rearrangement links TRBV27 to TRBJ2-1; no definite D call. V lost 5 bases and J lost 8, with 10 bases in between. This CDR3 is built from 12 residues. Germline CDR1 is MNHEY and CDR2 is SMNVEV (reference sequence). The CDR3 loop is CASSDVSHEQFF. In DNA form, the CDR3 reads TGTGCCAGCAGTGATGTGTCCCATGAGCAGTTCTTC.

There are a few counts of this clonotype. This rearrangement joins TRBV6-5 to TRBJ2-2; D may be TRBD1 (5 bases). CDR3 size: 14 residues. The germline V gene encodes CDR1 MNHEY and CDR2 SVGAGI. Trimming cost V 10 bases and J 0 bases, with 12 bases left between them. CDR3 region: CAIRQFANTGELFF. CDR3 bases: TGTGCCATCAGACAGTTCGCGAACACCGGGGAGCTGTTTTTT.

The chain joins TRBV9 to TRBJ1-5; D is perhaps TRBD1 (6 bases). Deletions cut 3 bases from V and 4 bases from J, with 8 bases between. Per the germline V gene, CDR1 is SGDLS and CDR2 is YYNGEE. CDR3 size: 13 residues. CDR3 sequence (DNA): TGTGCCAGCAGCGACCAGGGGAATCAGCCCCAGCATTTT. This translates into CASSDQGNQPQHF.

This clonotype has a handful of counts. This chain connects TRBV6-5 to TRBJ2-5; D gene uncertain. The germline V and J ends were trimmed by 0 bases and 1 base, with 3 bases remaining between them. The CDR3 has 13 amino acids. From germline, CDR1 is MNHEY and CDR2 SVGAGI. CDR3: CASSYSFQETQYF. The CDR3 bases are TGTGCCAGCAGTTACTCGTTCCAAGAGACCCAGTACTTC.

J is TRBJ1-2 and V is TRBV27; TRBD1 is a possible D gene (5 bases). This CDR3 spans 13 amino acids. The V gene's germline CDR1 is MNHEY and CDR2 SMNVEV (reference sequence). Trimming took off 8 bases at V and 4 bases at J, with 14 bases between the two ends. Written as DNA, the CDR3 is TGTGCCAGCGGCCTTAGCAGGGTCTATGGCTACACCTTC. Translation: CASGLSRVYGYTF.

CDR3 protein: CASSKGASNQPQHF. CDR3 nucleotides: TGTGCCAGCAGTAAGGGAGCCAGCAATCAGCCCCAGCATTTT. The chain is built from TRBV7-9 and TRBJ1-5; D not resolved. The germline V gene has CDR1 SEHNR and CDR2 FQNEAQ (reference sequence). Trimming pared 6 bases from V and 1 base from J, leaving 10 bases between. This CDR3 has 14 residues.

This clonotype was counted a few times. CDR3 sequence: CASNPDVPYEQYF. In DNA form, the CDR3 reads TGTGCCAGCAACCCGGACGTCCCCTACGAGCAGTACTTC. The V and J genes are TRBV6-2 or TRBV6-3 and TRBJ2-7; D not resolved. This CDR3 comprises 13 residues. Germline V gene sequence: CDR1 MNHEY, CDR2 SVGEGT. Deletions cut 7 bases from V and 2 bases from J, with 12 bases between.

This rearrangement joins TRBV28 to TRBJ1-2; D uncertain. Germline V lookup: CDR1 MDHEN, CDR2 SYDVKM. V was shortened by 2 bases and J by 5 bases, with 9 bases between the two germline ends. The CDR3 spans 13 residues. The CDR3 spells CASSLGRDYGYTF. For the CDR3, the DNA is TGTGCCAGCAGTTTAGGCAGAGATTATGGCTACACCTTC.

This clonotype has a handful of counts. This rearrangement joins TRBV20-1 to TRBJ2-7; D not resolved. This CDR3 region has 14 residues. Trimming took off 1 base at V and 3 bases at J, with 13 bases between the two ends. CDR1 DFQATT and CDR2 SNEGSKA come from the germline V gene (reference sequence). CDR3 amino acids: CSARAVGESYEQYF. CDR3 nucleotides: TGCAGTGCTAGAGCTGTAGGAGAAAGCTACGAGCAGTACTTC.

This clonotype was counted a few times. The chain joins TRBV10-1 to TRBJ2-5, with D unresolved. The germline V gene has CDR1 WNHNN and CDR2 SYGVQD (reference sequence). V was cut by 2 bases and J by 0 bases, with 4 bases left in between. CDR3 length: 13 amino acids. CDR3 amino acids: CASSEQYQETQYF. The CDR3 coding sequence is TGCGCCAGCAGTGAGCAGTACCAAGAGACCCAGTACTTC.

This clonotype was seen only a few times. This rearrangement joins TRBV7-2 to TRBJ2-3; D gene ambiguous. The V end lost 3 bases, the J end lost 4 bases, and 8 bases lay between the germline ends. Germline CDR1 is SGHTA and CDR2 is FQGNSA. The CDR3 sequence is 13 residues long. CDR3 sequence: CASSFLVADTQYF. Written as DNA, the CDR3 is TGTGCCAGCAGCTTCCTAGTCGCAGATACGCAGTATTTT.

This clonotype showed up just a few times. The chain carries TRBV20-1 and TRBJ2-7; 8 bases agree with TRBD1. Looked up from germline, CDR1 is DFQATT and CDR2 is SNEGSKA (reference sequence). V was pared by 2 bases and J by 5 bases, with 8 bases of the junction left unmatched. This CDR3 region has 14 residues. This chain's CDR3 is CSARPQGVKDEQYF. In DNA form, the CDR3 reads TGCAGTGCTAGACCACAGGGGGTTAAGGACGAGCAGTACTTC.

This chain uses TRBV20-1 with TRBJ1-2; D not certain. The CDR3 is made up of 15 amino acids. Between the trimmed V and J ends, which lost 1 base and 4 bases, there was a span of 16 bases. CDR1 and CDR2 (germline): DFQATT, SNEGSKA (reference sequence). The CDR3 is CSARVPPDSGYGYTF. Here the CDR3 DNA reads TGCAGTGCTAGAGTCCCACCGGACTCCGGCTATGGCTACACCTTC.

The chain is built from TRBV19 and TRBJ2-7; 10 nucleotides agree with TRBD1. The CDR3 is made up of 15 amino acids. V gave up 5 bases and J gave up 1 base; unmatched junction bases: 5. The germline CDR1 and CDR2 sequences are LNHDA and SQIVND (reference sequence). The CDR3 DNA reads TGTGCCAGTAGTGCCCGGGACAGGGGTTCCTACGAGCAGTACTTC. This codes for CASSARDRGSYEQYF. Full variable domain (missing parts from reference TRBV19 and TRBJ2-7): DGGITQSPKYLFRKEGQNVTLSCEQNLNHDAMYWYRQDPGQGLRLIYYSQIVNDFQKGDIAEGYSVSREKKESFPLTVTSAQKNPTAFYLCASSARDRGSYEQYFGPGTRLTVT.

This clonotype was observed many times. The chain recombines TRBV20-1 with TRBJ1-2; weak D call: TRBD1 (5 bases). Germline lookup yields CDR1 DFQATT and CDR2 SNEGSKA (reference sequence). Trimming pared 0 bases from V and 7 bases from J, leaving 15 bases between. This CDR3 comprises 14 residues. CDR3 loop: CSARDEGEPPGYTF. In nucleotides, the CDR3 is TGCAGTGCTAGAGATGAAGGGGAACCTCCTGGCTACACCTTC.

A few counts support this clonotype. CDR3 DNA sequence: TGCGCCAGCAGCTGGGACAGGGGAGCAGAGACCCAGTACTTC. Amino acid sequence: CASSWDRGAETQYF. The gene calls are TRBV5-1 and TRBJ2-5; 10 positions match TRBD1. In germline, CDR1 is SGHRS, CDR2 YFSETQ. This CDR3 comprises 14 residues. With V trimmed by 3 bases and J by 4 bases, 3 bases remained unmatched.

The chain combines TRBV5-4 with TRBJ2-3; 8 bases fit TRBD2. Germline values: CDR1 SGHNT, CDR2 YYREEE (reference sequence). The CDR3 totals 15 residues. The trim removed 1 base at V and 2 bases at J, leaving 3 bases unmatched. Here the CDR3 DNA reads TGTGCCAGCAGCTTGCGGCGGGGGGCCACAGATACGCAGTATTTT. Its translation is CASSLRRGATDTQYF.

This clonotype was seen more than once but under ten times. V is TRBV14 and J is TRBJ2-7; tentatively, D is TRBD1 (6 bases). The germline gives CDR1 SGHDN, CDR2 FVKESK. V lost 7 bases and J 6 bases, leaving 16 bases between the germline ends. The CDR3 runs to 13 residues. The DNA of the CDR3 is TGTGCCAGCACCCTGATGACAGGTGGCGAGCAGTACTTC. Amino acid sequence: CASTLMTGGEQYF.